This T cell receptor (beta chain) was captured by sequencing in a study of CD4+ T cells in melanoma. The CDR3 totals 13 residues. V was cut by 4 bases and J by 3 bases, with 6 bases left in between. Germline V CDR1 and CDR2: SGHNT, YENEEA. TCRdb's copy holds only in-frame clones and misses some; the assay was immunoSEQ multiplex PCR. The data hold about 21,000 clones, with approximately 80% observed a single time. Of note for this clone: The antigen remains unidentified.

Study results and caveats: CD8+ T cell, macrophage and B cell function reportedly correlated with neoantigen-specific CD4+ T cells.

The rearrangement links TRBV11-3 to TRBJ2-2; unclear D gene. The origin of this receptor is a human donor with melanoma. The sequenced sample was cells from a culture (not recorded whether cultured in vitro). CDR3 coding DNA: TGTGCCAGCAGCTCCCGGGACACCGGGGAGCTGTTTTTT. Translation gives CASSSRDTGELFF. Using reference TRBV11-3 and TRBJ2-2 for the parts outside the CDR3, the full variable domain is EAGVVQSPRYKIIEKKQPVAFWCNPISGHNTLYWYLQNLGQGPELLIRYENEEAVDDSQLPKDRFSAERLKGVDSTLKIQPAELGDSAVYLCASSSRDTGELFFGEGSRLTVL.